Following are 32 T cell receptor beta chains from one sample sequenced in a study of blood T cell repertoires in COVID-19 (dated by TCRdb to about 2020). Library construction relied on the immunoSEQ multiplex PCR assay. Sourced from immuneACCESS, this table was stored by TCRdb with only in-frame sequences that have V and J called. A share of the clones is absent; for the studies checked, an unresolved V gene accounts for under half, and the remainder has no known explanation. This sample comprises over 300,000 clones, approximately 85% of them detected only once. Around 1.5% of the sample belongs to the ten largest clones. Sequencing was carried out using peripheral blood. The source of these receptors is a woman between 45 and 65 years old with acute or convalescent COVID-19.

J is TRBJ2-7 and V is TRBV29-1, with TRBD1 identical over 9 bases. CDR3 size: 14 residues. J was trimmed by 3 bases and V by 5 bases; bases with no gene match: 8. Germline-derived CDR1 and CDR2 are SQVTM and ANQGSEA. The CDR3 DNA follows: TGCAGCGTTAAACGGACAGGGGTTCGCTACGAGCAGTACTTC. It is translated as CSVKRTGVRYEQYF.

The gene calls are TRBV27 and TRBJ2-7, with 14 bases lining up with TRBD2. Germline V lookup: CDR1 MNHEY, CDR2 SMNVEV (reference sequence). CDR3 length equals 19 residues. J was trimmed by 2 bases and V by 8 bases; bases with no gene match: 17. The CDR3 DNA is TGTGCCAGCCTCCCGGTAGGGACTAGCGGGAGTTTTTCCCCCTACGAGCAGTACTTC. Translation gives CASLPVGTSGSFSPYEQYF.

The chain employs TRBV5-4 and TRBJ2-3, with D maybe TRBD2 (6 bases). Between the trimmed V and J ends, which lost 0 bases and 0 bases, there was a span of 8 bases. CDR1 is SGHNT, CDR2 YYREEE, per germline (reference sequence). The CDR3 covers 15 residues. The CDR3 DNA reads as TGTGCCAGCAGCTTGGAGGCGGGAAGCACAGATACGCAGTATTTT. Its translation is CASSLEAGSTDTQYF.

This chain joins TRBV18 and TRBJ2-3; 10 positions match TRBD1. The CDR3 covers 14 residues. Germline lookup yields CDR1 KGHSH and CDR2 LQKENI. Trimming removed 5 bases from V and 4 bases from J; junction bases left unmatched: 3. DNA of the CDR3: TGTGCCAGCTCAACCGGGACAGGGGCAGATACGCAGTATTTT. Encoded protein: CASSTGTGADTQYF.

The chain joins TRBV7-2 to TRBJ2-7, with a tentative D call TRBD2 (6 bases). Germline assignment: CDR1 SGHTA and CDR2 FQGNSA. The CDR3 sequence is 14 residues long. V lost 1 base and J 6 bases, leaving 13 bases between the germline ends. The DNA of the CDR3 is TGTGCCAGCAGCTTAGACTCCGGAGGGCGCGAGCAGTACTTC. Protein sequence: CASSLDSGGREQYF.

The V and J genes are TRBV29-1 and TRBJ1-5; the D is unclear. CDR1 SQVTM and CDR2 ANQGSEA come from the germline V gene. The V end lost 4 bases, the J end lost 3 bases, and 10 bases lay between the germline ends. CDR3 length equals 13 residues. CDR3 in amino acids: CSVAGSPNQPQHF. The CDR3 region has the DNA TGCAGCGTTGCAGGCTCACCCAATCAGCCCCAGCATTTT.

The J gene is TRBJ2-7, the V gene TRBV9; 9 bases align to TRBD1. V trimming: 1 base; J trimming: 6 bases; junction bases outside the gene matches: 8. This CDR3 is 15 amino acids long. CDR1 and CDR2 (germline): SGDLS, YYNGEE. The CDR3: CASSVSPGTGTEQYF. CDR3 bases: TGTGCCAGCAGCGTATCCCCCGGGACAGGGACCGAGCAGTACTTC.

V gene TRBV14 combines with J gene TRBJ1-2; 9 nucleotides line up with TRBD1. The CDR3 has 15 residues. V was clipped by 5 bases and J by 7 bases; unmatched bases: 11. Per germline, CDR1 SGHDN and CDR2 FVKESK. The CDR3 bases are TGTGCCAGCAGCTCCAGGACAGGGGCGCTCGGTGGCTACACCTTC. It is translated as CASSSRTGALGGYTF. Drawing the rest from reference TRBV14 and TRBJ1-2, the complete variable domain is EAGVTQFPSHSVIEKGQTVTLRCDPISGHDNLYWYRRVMGKEIKFLLHFVKESKQDESGMPNNRFLAERTGGTYSTLKVQPAELEDSGVYFCASSSRTGALGGYTFGSGTRLTVV.

The rearrangement uses TRBV7-2 and TRBJ2-1; D is possibly TRBD2 (5 bases). Germline-derived CDR1 and CDR2 are SGHTA and FQGNSA. The germline V and J ends were trimmed by 4 bases and 8 bases, with 12 bases remaining between them. The CDR3 has 13 amino acids. The CDR3 coding sequence is TGTGCCAGCAGCTCTGCTAGCTGGGATGAGCAGTTCTTC. Its protein is CASSSASWDEQFF.

The chain is built from TRBV9 and TRBJ2-2; D uncertain. The CDR3 consists of 15 residues. CDR1 and CDR2 (germline): SGDLS, YYNGEE. Trimming pared 3 bases from V and 4 bases from J, leaving 13 bases between. In DNA, the CDR3 is TGTGCCAGCAGCGCTACGAACCGAGGCACCGGGGAGCTGTTTTTT. Amino acids: CASSATNRGTGELFF.

This chain links TRBV2 with TRBJ1-6; D gene uncertain. There are 15 residues in the CDR3. V was clipped by 6 bases and J by 7 bases, with 16 bases between them. Germline V CDR1 and CDR2: SNHLY, FYNNEI. The CDR3, as DNA: TGTGCCAGCAGGTCGCATGGGCTTGAGAATTCACCCCTCCACTTT. Residues: CASRSHGLENSPLHF.

This clone was seen a handful of times. The genes are TRBV6-5 and TRBJ2-7; D not certain. V gave up 6 bases and J gave up 5 bases, with 14 bases separating them. The CDR3 sequence is 13 residues long. The germline V gene has CDR1 MNHEY and CDR2 SVGAGI. CDR3 DNA sequence: TGTGCCAGCAGAAACCGGATGGGCGACGAGCAGTACTTC. It translates to CASRNRMGDEQYF.

The chain couples TRBV9 to TRBJ2-1; 14 nucleotides agree with TRBD2. CDR3 length: 19 amino acids. Germline values: CDR1 SGDLS, CDR2 YYNGEE. Unmatched junction bases numbered 10, after V lost 4 bases and J lost 1 base. The CDR3 region has the DNA TGTGCCAGCAGCACCCGACTAGCGGGAGGGCCTGGTTCCTACAATGAGCAGTTCTTC. This gives the protein CASSTRLAGGPGSYNEQFF.

The chain is built from TRBV20-1 and TRBJ1-2; D is unclear. The CDR3 totals 10 residues. The germline V and J ends were trimmed by 7 bases and 8 bases, with 11 bases remaining between them. The germline CDR1 and CDR2 sequences are DFQATT and SNEGSKA (reference sequence). The CDR3 loop reads CSVSSTGYTF. In DNA, the CDR3 is TGCAGTGTCTCATCGACAGGCTACACCTTC.

The V call is TRBV9, the J call TRBJ2-1, with 10 bases matching TRBD2. V trimming: 0 bases; J trimming: 6 bases; junction bases outside the gene matches: 3. Germline V gene sequence: CDR1 SGDLS, CDR2 YYNGEE. The length of the CDR3 is 15 residues. The CDR3 DNA sequence: TGTGCCAGCAGCGTAGAGAAGCGGGAGGGCAATGAGCAGTTCTTC. Amino acid sequence: CASSVEKREGNEQFF.

J is TRBJ2-7 and V is TRBV6-1; tentatively, D is TRBD1 (6 bases). This CDR3 is built from 15 residues. Trimming took 0 bases from V and 8 from J, leaving 17 bases between them. CDR1 and CDR2 from the germline V gene are MNHNS and SASEGT. CDR3 DNA: TGTGCCAGCAGTGAAGCAACAGGGACGGGACGGAAGCAGTACTTC. It translates to CASSEATGTGRKQYF.

The V and J genes are TRBV15 and TRBJ2-5, with 8 bases matching TRBD1. Germline V gene data show CDR1 as LNHNV and CDR2 as YYDKDF (reference sequence). This CDR3 spans 14 amino acids. With V trimmed by 4 bases and J by 4 bases, 5 bases remained unmatched. The CDR3 bases are TGTGCCACCAGCACCTCCAGGGGGCTAGAGACCCAGTACTTC. It encodes CATSTSRGLETQYF. Filled out from reference TRBV15 and TRBJ2-5, the complete variable domain reads DAMVIQNPRYQVTQFGKPVTLSCSQTLNHNVMYWYQQKSSQAPKLLFHYYDKDFNNEADTPDNFQSRRPNTSFCFLDIRSPGLGDTAMYLCATSTSRGLETQYFGPGTRLLVL.

The chain joins TRBV24-1 to TRBJ2-6, with D perhaps matching TRBD1 (6 bases). The CDR3 extends over 17 amino acids. Germline CDR1 and CDR2: KGHDR and SFDVKD. Trimming removed 2 bases from V and 4 bases from J, with 14 bases in between. DNA of the CDR3: TGTGCCACCAGTGATTCCAATATGGGGGCCGGGGCCAACGTCCTGACTTTC. It is translated as CATSDSNMGAGANVLTF.

This clone was found a few times. The chain is built from TRBV18 and TRBJ2-7; D unresolved. V lost 1 base and J lost 6, with 13 bases in between. The germline gives CDR1 KGHSH, CDR2 LQKENI. This CDR3 is built from 14 residues. The CDR3, as DNA: TGTGCCAGCTCACCACAATCCTGGAGAACCGAGCAGTACTTC. This translates into CASSPQSWRTEQYF.

This rearrangement joins TRBV5-1 to TRBJ1-1; 7 bases map to TRBD1. The CDR3 has 18 amino acids. Looked up from germline, CDR1 is SGHRS and CDR2 is YFSETQ. J gave up 4 bases and V 4 bases, and 19 bases lay outside the gene matches. The DNA for the CDR3 is TGCGCCAGCAGCCAACCGATCGGACAGGCGCCCGGGGGCACTGAAGCTTTCTTT. As protein: CASSQPIGQAPGGTEAFF.

The chain recombines TRBV10-3 with TRBJ2-1; 7 bases align to TRBD2. This CDR3 has 16 residues. Germline CDR1 is ENHRY and CDR2 is SYGVKD. With V trimmed by 2 bases and J by 4 bases, 8 bases remained unmatched. CDR3 in DNA: TGTGCCATCAGTGAGCCACTAGCGAAAGTTTACAATGAGCAGTTCTTC. Its translation is CAISEPLAKVYNEQFF.

The chain recombines TRBV4-2 with TRBJ1-6, with 10 bases that match TRBD1. Germline CDR1 LGHNA, CDR2 YNFKEQ. The CDR3 length is 15 residues. V was clipped by 5 bases and J by 4 bases; unmatched bases: 2. As DNA, the CDR3 is TGTGCCAGCAGCTCGGGACAGGGGTATAATTCACCCCTCCACTTT. This encodes CASSSGQGYNSPLHF.

The chain is built from TRBV7-3 and TRBJ2-1; 8 positions match TRBD1. Germline CDR1 is SGHTA and CDR2 is FQGTGA. The CDR3 is 16 residues long. The trim removed 1 base at V and 7 bases at J, leaving 9 bases unmatched. The CDR3 loop reads CASSLSSRGRENEQFF. The CDR3, as DNA: TGTGCCAGCAGCTTAAGTTCCAGGGGGCGAGAGAATGAGCAGTTCTTC. Full variable domain (outside the CDR3, taken from reference TRBV7-3 and TRBJ2-1): GAGVSQTPSNKVTEKGKYVELRCDPISGHTALYWYRQSLGQGPEFLIYFQGTGAADDSGLPNDRFFAVRPEGSVSTLKIQRTERGDSAVYLCASSLSSRGRENEQFFGPGTRLTVL.

J is TRBJ2-7 and V is TRBV29-1, with D possibly matching TRBD1 (5 bases). Germline values: CDR1 SQVTM, CDR2 ANQGSEA. This CDR3 comprises 15 residues. V was shortened by 0 bases and J by 0 bases, with 12 bases between the two germline ends. The CDR3 nucleotides read TGCAGCGTTGAAGATCTGCAGGGCCGCTCCTACGAGCAGTACTTC. As protein: CSVEDLQGRSYEQYF.

This chain uses TRBV6-5 with TRBJ2-5, with D hard to call. The V and J ends lost 7 bases and 4 bases respectively, with 10 bases between them. Germline V CDR1 and CDR2: MNHEY, SVGAGI. The CDR3 totals 12 residues. In nucleotides, the CDR3 is TGTGCCAGCATGGCAGCGTCAGAGACCCAGTACTTC. Amino acids: CASMAASETQYF.

The V gene is TRBV5-1, the J gene TRBJ1-2; a possible D gene is TRBD1 (5 bases). CDR3 length: 15 amino acids. Trimming pared 7 bases from V and 8 bases from J, leaving 24 bases between. The germline CDR1 and CDR2 sequences are SGHRS and YFSETQ. The CDR3 region has the DNA TGCGCCAGCCGCAGGGAAAACTTCCTAGCGGACGGCTACACCTTC. As protein: CASRRENFLADGYTF.

The chain has TRBV5-6 and TRBJ2-7; 8 bases map to TRBD2. Germline CDR1 is SGHDT and CDR2 is YYEEEE. The CDR3 totals 12 residues. The junction had 3 bases not matched to a gene; V was cut back by 4 bases and J by 6 bases. CDR3 in DNA: TGTGCCAGCAGCGGGACTAGACTCGAGCAGTACTTC. It specifies CASSGTRLEQYF.

This clone was counted between two and nine times. The rearrangement joins TRBV6-5 to TRBJ2-1; no definite D call. The CDR3 runs to 14 residues. V was cut by 7 bases and J by 9 bases, with 19 bases left in between. Germline V gene lookup returns CDR1 MNHEY and CDR2 SVGAGI. This chain's CDR3 is CASTNGVGGPEQFF. CDR3 DNA sequence: TGTGCCAGCACCAACGGAGTCGGCGGTCCTGAGCAGTTCTTC.

Only a few counts were recorded for this clone. This chain joins TRBV7-9 and TRBJ2-2; tentatively, D is TRBD1 (5 bases). In germline, CDR1 is SEHNR, CDR2 FQNEAQ (reference sequence). V was shortened by 5 bases and J by 2 bases, with 12 bases between the two germline ends. The CDR3 is 15 amino acids. The CDR3 protein is CASSTRTGNTGELFF. The CDR3 nucleotides are TGTGCCAGCAGCACAAGAACAGGTAACACCGGGGAGCTGTTTTTT. The whole variable domain, filled in from reference TRBV7-9 and TRBJ2-2, reads DTGVSQNPRHKITKRGQNVTFRCDPISEHNRLYWYRQTLGQGPEFLTYFQNEAQLEKSRLLSDRFSAERPKGSFSTLEIQRTEQGDSAMYLCASSTRTGNTGELFFGEGSRLTVL.

The chain employs TRBV15 and TRBJ2-7, with no clear D. The CDR3 contains 14 residues. In germline, CDR1 is LNHNV, CDR2 YYDKDF (reference sequence). V gave up 0 bases and J gave up 4 bases, with 10 bases separating them. As DNA, the CDR3 is TGTGCCACCAGCAGAGATTACCCAGGTTACGAGCAGTACTTC. This sequence encodes CATSRDYPGYEQYF. The variable domain in full, with the rest retrieved from reference TRBV15 and TRBJ2-7, is DAMVIQNPRYQVTQFGKPVTLSCSQTLNHNVMYWYQQKSSQAPKLLFHYYDKDFNNEADTPDNFQSRRPNTSFCFLDIRSPGLGDTAMYLCATSRDYPGYEQYFGPGTRLTVT.

J is TRBJ2-5 and V is TRBV5-1; 8 bases map to TRBD2. J was trimmed by 1 base and V by 4 bases; bases with no gene match: 9. Germline values: CDR1 SGHRS, CDR2 YFSETQ. The CDR3 is 16 amino acids. The DNA of the CDR3 is TGCGCCAGCAGCCCGGGGTGGCTAGCGGGCCAAGAGACCCAGTACTTC. Its protein is CASSPGWLAGQETQYF.

The V call is TRBV18, the J call TRBJ2-1; D is unresolved. Trimming shortened V by 4 bases and J by 5 bases, and 6 bases separated the two germline ends. This CDR3 has 12 amino acids. Germline V CDR1 and CDR2: KGHSH, LQKENI. The CDR3 here is CASSRSNNEQFF. The CDR3 DNA sequence: TGTGCCAGCTCACGAAGCAACAATGAGCAGTTCTTC.